The clone carrying this TCR beta chain was detected once. No antigen is known for it. This sample was included in a study of shared clonotypes between healthy human individuals. At the level of the study: Plates per donor: three CD4 naive, three CD4 memory, two CD8 naive, one CD8 memory. Study-level findings and limits: Naive subsets, compared against memory subsets, generally had larger estimated richness values. Donors were few, which limited the genetic and exposure-history diversity represented.

Produced via immunoSEQ multiplex PCR; TCRdb's table is partial and in-frame only. The sample includes some 900,000 clones, 76% of them seen just once. In germline, CDR1 is DFQATT, CDR2 SNEGSKA (reference sequence). V gave up 7 bases and J gave up 6 bases, with 11 bases separating them. The CDR3 is 11 amino acids. The sequenced sample was memory CD4+ T cells sorted from blood. Subset meaning: CD45RA-negative fraction. The chain combines TRBV20-1 with TRBJ2-3, with D unclear. The sequence was collected from a man between 18 and 29 years old in good health. Written as DNA, the CDR3 is TGCAGTGGTCAGTCCGGGGATACGCAGTATTTT. Translated, it gives CSGQSGDTQYF.